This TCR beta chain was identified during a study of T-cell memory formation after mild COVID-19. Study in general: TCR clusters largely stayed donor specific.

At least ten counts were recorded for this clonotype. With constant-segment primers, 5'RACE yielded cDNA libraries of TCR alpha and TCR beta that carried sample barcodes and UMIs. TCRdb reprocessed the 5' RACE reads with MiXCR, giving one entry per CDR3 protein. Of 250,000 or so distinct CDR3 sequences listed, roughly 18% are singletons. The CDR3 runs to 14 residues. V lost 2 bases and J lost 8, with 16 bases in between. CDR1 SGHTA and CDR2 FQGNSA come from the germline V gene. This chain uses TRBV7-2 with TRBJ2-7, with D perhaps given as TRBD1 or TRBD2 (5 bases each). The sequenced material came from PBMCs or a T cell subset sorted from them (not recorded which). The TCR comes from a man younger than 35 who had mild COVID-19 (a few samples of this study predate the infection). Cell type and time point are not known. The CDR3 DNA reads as TGTGCCAGCAGCTTAACAGGTTGGGGGACCCAGCAGTACGTC. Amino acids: CASSLTGWGTQQYV.